This T cell receptor beta chain was obtained from a study of T cells in Graves' hyperthyroidism and ophthalmopathy. Germline CDR1 DFQATT, CDR2 SNEGSKA (reference sequence). V shed 0 bases and J 8 bases; nucleotides not matched to a gene: 12. This CDR3 comprises 17 residues. TCR beta CDR3 region amplification was performed from RNA transcripts. Primed by the HTBI set, a first-round RT-PCR was run on the TCR CDR3. Using its own MiXCR run on the multiplex PCR reads, TCRdb lists one record per CDR3 protein. The data contain more than 550,000 distinct CDR3 sequences, around 20% of them singletons. This clonotype was counted at least ten times. The antigen remains undetermined. Study-wide findings and caveats: The model predicted ophthalmopathy a median around six months before onset.

This chain uses TRBV20-1 with TRBJ2-3, with 12 bases fitting TRBD2. Sequenced material: blood. The receptor was isolated from a woman between 45 and 65 years old with Graves' hyperthyroidism that later progressed to Graves' ophthalmopathy. CDR3 protein: CSARDLTALAGGGTQYF. The CDR3 DNA reads TGCAGTGCTAGAGATTTAACCGCACTAGCGGGGGGCGGTACGCAGTATTTT.